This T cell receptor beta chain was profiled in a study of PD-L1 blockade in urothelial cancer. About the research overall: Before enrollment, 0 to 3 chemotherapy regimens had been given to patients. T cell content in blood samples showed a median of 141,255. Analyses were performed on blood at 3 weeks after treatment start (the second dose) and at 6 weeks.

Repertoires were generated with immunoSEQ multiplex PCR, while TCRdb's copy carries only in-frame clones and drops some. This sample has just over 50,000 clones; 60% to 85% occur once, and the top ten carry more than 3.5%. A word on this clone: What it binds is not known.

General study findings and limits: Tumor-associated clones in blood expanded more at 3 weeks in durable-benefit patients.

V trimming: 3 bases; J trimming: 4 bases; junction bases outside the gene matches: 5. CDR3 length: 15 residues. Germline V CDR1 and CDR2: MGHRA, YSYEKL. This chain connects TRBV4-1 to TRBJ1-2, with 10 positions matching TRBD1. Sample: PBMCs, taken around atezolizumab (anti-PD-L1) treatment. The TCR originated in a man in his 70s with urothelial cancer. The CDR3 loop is CASSQGDRGTYGYTF. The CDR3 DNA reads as TGCGCCAGCAGCCAGGGGGACAGGGGAACCTATGGCTACACCTTC.